Below are 27 T cell receptor beta chains sequenced from a single sample in a study of blood T cell repertoires in COVID-19. Sequenced by immunoSEQ multiplex PCR; TCRdb stores in-frame clones only, minus some. The sample holds fewer than 85,000 clones, roughly 90% seen once. What was sequenced was peripheral blood. The receptor set was obtained from a man aged 45 to 65 with active COVID-19.

The chain combines TRBV27 with TRBJ2-7, with TRBD1 identical over 7 bases. CDR3 length: 14 amino acids. Germline CDR1 is MNHEY and CDR2 is SMNVEV (reference sequence). The junction had 10 bases not matched to a gene; V was cut back by 4 bases and J by 7 bases. The CDR3 DNA is TGTGCCAGCAGTTCCCGGGACAGCCTTACGGAGCAGTACTTC. As protein: CASSSRDSLTEQYF.

CDR3 amino acids: CASSPGGLRNGEQYF. Here the CDR3 DNA reads TGTGCCAGCAGCCCAGGGGGTCTAAGGAATGGCGAGCAGTACTTC. The V call is TRBV3-1 (or the pseudogene TRBV3-2), the J call TRBJ2-7; 7 nucleotides line up with TRBD1. This CDR3 comprises 15 residues. Germline V CDR1 and CDR2: LGHDT, YNNKEL (reference sequence). V shed 4 bases, J shed 6 bases, and the junction held 12 bases outside the gene matches.

This chain connects TRBV5-8 to TRBJ2-2; the match to TRBD1 covers 8 bases. J lost 1 base, V lost 6 bases, and 2 bases had no gene match. The CDR3 covers 14 residues. Germline CDR1 is SGHTS and CDR2 is YDEGEE. The CDR3 sequence is CASNGQGNTGELFF. CDR3 in DNA: TGTGCCAGCAACGGACAGGGGAACACCGGGGAGCTGTTTTTT. Full variable domain (rest looked up from reference TRBV5-8 and TRBJ2-2): EAGVTQSPTHLIKTRGQQATLRCSPISGHTSVYWYQQALGLGLQFLLWYDEGEERNRGNFPPRFSGRQFPNYSSELNVNALELEDSALYLCASNGQGNTGELFFGEGSRLTVL.

V is TRBV6-5 and J is TRBJ1-5, with TRBD1 identical over 11 bases. The CDR3 sequence is 14 residues long. CDR1 is MNHEY and CDR2 is SVGAGI in the germline V gene. Trimming cost V 6 bases and J 5 bases; bases outside gene matches: 3. CDR3 bases: TGTGCCAGCAGGGGGACAGGGGGGGATCAGCCCCAGCATTTT. Its protein product is CASRGTGGDQPQHF.

The genes are TRBV5-6 and TRBJ2-7, with TRBD1 matching over 8 bases. This CDR3 is built from 14 residues. V shed 0 bases, J shed 4 bases, and the junction held 3 bases outside the gene matches. Per the germline V gene, CDR1 is SGHDT and CDR2 is YYEEEE. Written as DNA, the CDR3 is TGTGCCAGCAGCTTGGGGGACAGGCGGTACGAGCAGTACTTC. Translated, it gives CASSLGDRRYEQYF.

This clone was detected only once. The chain is built from TRBV6-1 and TRBJ1-1; D ambiguous. CDR3 length: 13 amino acids. Trimming pared 2 bases from V and 1 base from J, leaving 5 bases between. CDR1 is MNHNS, CDR2 SASEGT, per germline. The CDR3 sequence is CASSESENTEAFF. CDR3 in DNA: TGTGCCAGCAGTGAAAGCGAGAACACTGAAGCTTTCTTT.

The rearrangement joins TRBV13 to TRBJ1-2; D gene unclear. CDR3 length equals 15 residues. Trimming left V 5 bases short and J 4 bases short, with 17 bases between. From germline, CDR1 is PRHDT and CDR2 FYEKMQ (reference sequence). CDR3 nucleotide sequence: TGTGCCAGCAGCATTCAAGCTATGATGTCCTATGGCTACACCTTC. Residues: CASSIQAMMSYGYTF. The full variable domain, its missing parts supplied by reference TRBV13 and TRBJ1-2, is AAGVIQSPRHLIKEKRETATLKCYPIPRHDTVYWYQQGPGQDPQFLISFYEKMQSDKGSIPDRFSAQQFSDYHSELNMSSLELGDSALYFCASSIQAMMSYGYTFGSGTRLTVV.

V is TRBV5-5 and J is TRBJ1-6, with D hard to call. This CDR3 region has 15 residues. The V end lost 0 bases, the J end lost 2 bases, and 6 bases lay between the germline ends. The germline gives CDR1 SGHKS, CDR2 YYEKEE (reference sequence). CDR3 region: CASSLGGTYNSPLHF. CDR3 nucleotide sequence: TGTGCCAGCAGCTTGGGAGGAACCTATAATTCACCCCTCCACTTT.

The V and J genes are TRBV5-4 and TRBJ2-6; 7 bases agree with TRBD1. After removal of 5 bases from V and 0 bases from J, the junction contained 5 bases not matched to a gene. CDR1 and CDR2 (germline): SGHNT, YYREEE (reference sequence). The CDR3 spans 16 residues. CDR3 protein: CASSWDRPSGANVLTF. CDR3 bases: TGTGCCAGCAGTTGGGACAGACCCTCTGGGGCCAACGTCCTGACTTTC.

This chain links TRBV3-1 (or the pseudogene TRBV3-2) with TRBJ1-3, with no clear D. Germline V gives CDR1 LGHDT, CDR2 YNNKEL (reference sequence). Trimming removed 1 base from V and 9 bases from J, with 7 bases in between. This CDR3 is built from 12 residues. CDR3 DNA sequence: TGTGCCAGCAGCCAAGCGGAGGCCACCATATATTTT. Translated: CASSQAEATIYF.

This clone was detected once. The chain joins TRBV28 to TRBJ2-7, with a possible D match to TRBD2 (5 bases). V was shortened by 4 bases and J by 6 bases, with 16 bases between the two germline ends. The CDR3 has 14 amino acids. CDR1 is MDHEN, CDR2 SYDVKM, per germline. The CDR3 coding sequence is TGTGCCAGCAGTTCCCCGAGTTCGAGCGGCGAGCAGTACTTC. It is translated as CASSSPSSSGEQYF.

The J gene is TRBJ2-3, the V gene TRBV24-1, with TRBD1 matching over 8 bases. After removal of 3 bases from V and 2 bases from J, the junction contained 6 bases not matched to a gene. CDR3 length equals 16 residues. In germline, CDR1 is KGHDR, CDR2 SFDVKD. The CDR3 loop is CATSDPGQGNTDTQYF. CDR3 DNA sequence: TGTGCCACCAGTGATCCCGGACAGGGTAACACAGATACGCAGTATTTT.

The chain is built from TRBV9 and TRBJ1-3; D might be TRBD1 (6 bases). Germline V gives CDR1 SGDLS, CDR2 YYNGEE. Trimming pared 3 bases from V and 4 bases from J, leaving 11 bases between. The CDR3 is made up of 14 amino acids. The chain's CDR3 is CASSADSNGNTIYF. The CDR3 DNA follows: TGTGCCAGCAGCGCGGACAGTAACGGAAACACCATATATTTT.

This clone has just one count. The chain combines TRBV9 with TRBJ2-1, with 8 nucleotides matching TRBD2. The V segment lost 4 bases and the J segment 3 bases; nucleotides outside the gene matches: 12. CDR3 length: 17 amino acids. CDR1 and CDR2 (germline): SGDLS, YYNGEE. The CDR3 DNA is TGTGCCAGCAGCCTGAGAGGTAGCGGGGACTTCTACAATGAGCAGTTCTTC. Its translation is CASSLRGSGDFYNEQFF. Based on the CDR3 plus reference TRBV9 and TRBJ2-1, the full variable domain is DSGVTQTPKHLITATGQRVTLRCSPRSGDLSVYWYQQSLDQGLQFLIQYYNGEERAKGNILERFSAQQFPDLHSELNLSSLELGDSALYFCASSLRGSGDFYNEQFFGPGTRLTVL.

The V call is TRBV11-2, the J call TRBJ1-5; 11 bases align to TRBD1. The CDR3 is 14 residues long. With V trimmed by 3 bases and J by 7 bases, 2 bases remained unmatched. CDR1 is SGHAT and CDR2 is FQNNGV in the germline V gene. In DNA form, the CDR3 reads TGTGCCAGCAGCTTGGACAGGGGGCAGCAGCCCCAGCATTTT. It translates to CASSLDRGQQPQHF.

This sequence joins TRBV11-2 and TRBJ2-5, with 9 bases aligning to TRBD2. The CDR3 has 16 amino acids. J lost 0 bases, V lost 1 base, and 3 bases had no gene match. Germline V gene data show CDR1 as SGHAT and CDR2 as FQNNGV. This CDR3 is CASSLGRGGHQETQYF. The CDR3, as DNA: TGTGCCAGCAGCTTAGGGCGGGGGGGACACCAAGAGACCCAGTACTTC.

Only one count was recorded for this clone. The rearrangement joins TRBV7-9 to TRBJ1-2, with 7 bases lining up with TRBD1. Germline CDR1 is SEHNR and CDR2 is FQNEAQ (reference sequence). The CDR3 contains 14 residues. V shed 5 bases and J 5 bases; nucleotides not matched to a gene: 8. The CDR3 spells CASSGQQGRYGYTF. Written as DNA, the CDR3 is TGTGCCAGCAGCGGCCAACAGGGGAGATATGGCTACACCTTC. Variable domain in full (rest from reference TRBV7-9 and TRBJ1-2): DTGVSQNPRHKITKRGQNVTFRCDPISEHNRLYWYRQTLGQGPEFLTYFQNEAQLEKSRLLSDRFSAERPKGSFSTLEIQRTEQGDSAMYLCASSGQQGRYGYTFGSGTRLTVV.

This chain connects TRBV11-2 to TRBJ1-4; 10 nucleotides align to TRBD1. Germline V lookup: CDR1 SGHAT, CDR2 FQNNGV. This CDR3 contains 14 residues. V dropped 0 bases and J dropped 14; count of bases not matched to a gene: 6. As DNA, the CDR3 is TGTGCCAGCAGCTTAGAAGCCGGGACAGGGGATCTGTTTTTT. It codes for CASSLEAGTGDLFF. Full variable domain (outside the CDR3, taken from reference TRBV11-2 and TRBJ1-4): EAGVAQSPRYKIIEKRQSVAFWCNPISGHATLYWYQQILGQGPKLLIQFQNNGVVDDSQLPKDRFSAERLKGVDSTLKIQPAKLEDSAVYLCASSLEAGTGDLFFGSGTQLSVL.

The V and J genes are TRBV29-1 and TRBJ2-7; D not resolved. Trimming took off 4 bases at V and 1 base at J, with 17 bases between the two ends. The CDR3 length is 15 residues. Germline-derived CDR1 and CDR2 are SQVTM and ANQGSEA. This CDR3 is CSVVGPTEVSYEQYF. DNA of the CDR3: TGCAGCGTTGTGGGCCCAACAGAAGTATCCTACGAGCAGTACTTC.

The CDR3 sequence is CASTLGQGGETQYF. Written as DNA, the CDR3 is TGTGCCAGCACTCTGGGACAGGGTGGAGAGACCCAGTACTTC. The V and J genes are TRBV6-5 and TRBJ2-5; 9 nucleotides line up with TRBD1. There are 14 residues in the CDR3. Per germline, CDR1 MNHEY and CDR2 SVGAGI. V was clipped by 7 bases and J by 4 bases; unmatched bases: 7.

The V call is TRBV6-5, the J call TRBJ2-1; TRBD2 aligns across 9 bases. V gave up 2 bases and J gave up 12 bases; unmatched junction bases: 8. From germline, CDR1 is MNHEY and CDR2 SVGAGI. There are 14 residues in the CDR3. The CDR3 sequence: CASSYEGGGAGQFF. The DNA of the CDR3 is TGTGCCAGCAGTTACGAAGGCGGGGGGGCCGGGCAGTTCTTC.

CDR3 protein: CASRLTGNTGELFF. In DNA, the CDR3 is TGTGCCAGCAGACTGACAGGGAACACCGGGGAGCTGTTTTTT. This chain uses TRBV5-6 with TRBJ2-2; D may be TRBD1 (6 bases). The CDR3 consists of 14 residues. The germline V gene encodes CDR1 SGHDT and CDR2 YYEEEE. V lost 5 bases to trimming and J lost 1 base, with 9 bases between them.

This rearrangement joins TRBV6-5 to TRBJ2-7; maybe TRBD1 (6 bases). The CDR3 covers 13 residues. Looked up from germline, CDR1 is MNHEY and CDR2 is SVGAGI. Deletions cut 6 bases from V and 2 bases from J, with 11 bases between. DNA for the CDR3: TGTGCCAGCAGGAGGACAGTAACCTACGAGCAGTACTTC. Translated, it gives CASRRTVTYEQYF.

The gene calls are TRBV2 and TRBJ2-2; D gene ambiguous. V was trimmed by 6 bases and J by 7 bases, leaving 9 bases between them. The germline CDR1 and CDR2 sequences are SNHLY and FYNNEI. CDR3 length equals 12 residues. This CDR3 reads CASSYISGELFF. The CDR3, as DNA: TGTGCCAGCAGCTATATAAGCGGGGAGCTGTTTTTT.

This rearrangement joins TRBV27 to TRBJ1-5, with D tentatively TRBD1 (5 bases). In germline, CDR1 is MNHEY, CDR2 SMNVEV (reference sequence). Trimming stripped 2 bases from V and 7 bases from J, with 12 bases between. This CDR3 is built from 14 residues. The chain's CDR3 is CASSLGQKGQPQHF. As DNA, the CDR3 is TGTGCCAGCAGTTTAGGACAAAAGGGCCAGCCCCAGCATTTT.

V usage is TRBV15 and J usage is TRBJ1-3, with no clear D. The V end was cut by 1 base, the J end by 2 bases, with 9 bases between. This CDR3 has 15 residues. The germline gives CDR1 LNHNV, CDR2 YYDKDF (reference sequence). The CDR3 nucleotides are TGTGCCACCAGCAGAGTGTTGGGCCCTGGAAACACCATATATTTT. Its protein product is CATSRVLGPGNTIYF.

The J gene is TRBJ1-6, the V gene TRBV4-1; no reliable D call. The CDR3 spans 14 residues. Germline V CDR1 and CDR2: MGHRA, YSYEKL. The germline V and J ends were trimmed by 1 base and 7 bases, with 8 bases remaining between them. The CDR3 DNA reads as TGCGCCAGCAGCCAAGTCGGTCGGAATTCACCCCTCCACTTT. Translation: CASSQVGRNSPLHF.